This T cell receptor beta chain was obtained from a study of control samples from healthy donors and cancer patients. CDR1 and CDR2 (germline): SGHVS, FQNEAQ. The CDR3 loop spans 14 amino acids. V was shortened by 10 bases and J by 2 bases, with 17 bases between the two germline ends. Libraries were prepared by immunoSEQ multiplex PCR; TCRdb keeps only in-frame clonotypes and omits some of them. The sample carries over 100,000 clones, 88% recorded once. What was sequenced was blood. The rearrangement links TRBV7-8 to TRBJ1-2; D possibly corresponds to TRBD1 (5 bases). The TCR originated in a middle-aged man in good health. CDR3 sequence reads: CATTTRDLNYGYTF. The CDR3 DNA is TGTGCCACCACTACCAGGGACTTGAACTATGGCTACACCTTC.